These 6 T cell receptor beta chains originate from one sample sequenced in a study of blood T cell repertoires in COVID-19 (dated by TCRdb to the early 2020s). The receptor library was made with the immunoSEQ multiplex PCR assay. Held by TCRdb, this immuneACCESS table contains in-frame sequences only and omits some clones. Under half of the omission traces to an unresolved V gene where checked; the cause of the rest is unknown. The sample records about 400,000 clones, approximately 86% of which are singletons. The biggest ten clones account for less than 9% of the sample. The sequenced material came from peripheral blood. These receptors originate from a woman in her fifties or sixties with COVID-19, enrolled during active disease.

This chain links TRBV5-1 with TRBJ2-5; D may be TRBD1 (5 bases). The ends were cut back, 0 bases at V and 5 bases at J, with 14 bases in the middle. The CDR3 spans 15 residues. CDR1 is SGHRS and CDR2 is YFSETQ in the germline V gene. The CDR3 DNA reads TGCGCCAGCAGCTTGGGGTCAGGGAACGGGGAGACCCAGTACTTC. Amino acids: CASSLGSGNGETQYF.

In its sample, this clone was seen a few times. The rearrangement joins TRBV5-8 to TRBJ2-7; D not certain. Trimming left V 1 base short and J 10 bases short, with 9 bases between. Germline CDR1 reads SGHTS; CDR2 reads YDEGEE. The CDR3 length is 11 residues. CDR3: CASSLTFLQYF. The CDR3 nucleotides are TGTGCCAGCAGCTTGACATTCCTTCAGTACTTC.

The rearrangement joins TRBV19 to TRBJ1-2; D remains ambiguous. The V and J ends lost 5 bases and 7 bases respectively, with 11 bases between them. This CDR3 region has 12 residues. Germline CDR1 is LNHDA and CDR2 is SQIVND (reference sequence). CDR3: CASSPGNGGYTF. The CDR3 DNA sequence: TGTGCCAGTAGTCCCGGTAACGGTGGCTACACCTTC.

The chain has TRBV5-1 and TRBJ2-5; 10 bases match TRBD2. Germline V gives CDR1 SGHRS, CDR2 YFSETQ. This CDR3 is 15 amino acids long. V shed 5 bases, J shed 3 bases, and the junction held 7 bases outside the gene matches. CDR3 residues: CASRPTAGGEETQYF. The CDR3 nucleotides read TGCGCCAGCAGGCCCACAGCGGGGGGGGAAGAGACCCAGTACTTC.

The chain employs TRBV28 and TRBJ2-7; 7 bases align to TRBD1. The germline CDR1 and CDR2 sequences are MDHEN and SYDVKM. The CDR3 has 14 residues. V lost 6 bases to trimming and J lost 4 bases; unmatched junction nucleotides: 9. The CDR3 bases are TGTGCCAGCAGGGCCGACAGGGCTGTTTACGAGCAGTACTTC. Amino acids: CASRADRAVYEQYF.

The gene calls are TRBV10-3 and TRBJ2-2; maybe TRBD2 (6 bases). The V end lost 0 bases, the J end lost 5 bases, and 10 bases lay between the germline ends. Germline V gene sequence: CDR1 ENHRY, CDR2 SYGVKD. CDR3 length equals 15 residues. The CDR3 nucleotides are TGTGCCATCAGTGAGTCAACCCTAGCGACCGGGGAGCTGTTTTTT. Protein product: CAISESTLATGELFF.